This TCR beta chain emerged from a study of T cell responses to AZD1222 COVID-19 vaccine. Measured with immunoSEQ multiplex PCR; TCRdb has only the in-frame clones, and not every one. Of 95,000 to 130,000 clones in the sample, roughly 87% were seen once. The sequence came from an adult in good health. The sequences come from peripheral blood, collected on day 0 of AZD1222 vaccination.

CDR3 sequence reads: CASSLDRGYGYTF. The CDR3 bases are TGTGCCAGCAGTTTGGACAGGGGCTACGGCTACACCTTC. The V call is TRBV6-5, the J call TRBJ1-2, with 9 bases aligning to TRBD1. Germline loops: CDR1 MNHEY, CDR2 SVGAGI. The V and J ends lost 4 bases and 8 bases, in that order; junction bases with no gene match: 5. The CDR3 covers 13 residues.